A single sample is the source of the 32 T cell receptor beta chains below, sequenced in a study of long-term antiretroviral therapy in people with HIV. With survey level as its setting, the immunoSEQ assay was v3.0. This table comes from immunoSEQ multiplex PCR, and its TCRdb copy is limited to in-frame clones, with some not included. The data hold roughly 21,000 clones, with roughly 80% observed a single time. The source material was unsorted PBMCs, sampled 0.2 years after starting antiretroviral therapy. Receptors were obtained from a woman between 25 and 40 years old with HIV.

This chain joins TRBV5-5 and TRBJ2-1; 8 bases align to TRBD1. J gave up 6 bases and V 4 bases, and 12 bases lay outside the gene matches. The V gene's germline CDR1 is SGHKS and CDR2 YYEKEE (reference sequence). This CDR3 region has 16 residues. Here the CDR3 reads CASSDSRDRPFNEQFF. DNA for the CDR3: TGTGCCAGCAGCGACTCCCGGGACAGGCCCTTCAATGAGCAGTTCTTC.

The rearrangement links TRBV19 to TRBJ2-1; possible D gene TRBD2, 6 bases. V was shortened by 3 bases and J by 8 bases, with 17 bases between the two germline ends. The CDR3 spans 15 residues. Germline assignment: CDR1 LNHDA and CDR2 SQIVND (reference sequence). The CDR3 is CASSIRDLGGYEQFF. The CDR3 region has the DNA TGTGCCAGTAGTATCCGGGATCTTGGGGGGTATGAGCAGTTCTTC.

V and J are TRBV10-2 and TRBJ2-1, with TRBD1 identical over 9 bases. There are 14 residues in the CDR3. With V trimmed by 2 bases and J by 6 bases, 2 bases remained unmatched. CDR1 and CDR2 (germline): WSHSY, SAAADI. The CDR3 here is CASSEGTGSNEQFF. The CDR3, as DNA: TGCGCCAGCAGTGAGGGGACAGGGTCCAATGAGCAGTTCTTC.

In its sample, this clone was seen a few times. V gene TRBV19 combines with J gene TRBJ1-5; 7 bases line up with TRBD1. Germline lookup yields CDR1 LNHDA and CDR2 SQIVND (reference sequence). CDR3 length: 15 amino acids. Trimming at V came to 6 bases and at J to 0 bases, leaving 5 bases not matched to a gene. DNA for the CDR3: TGTGCCAGTAGGGCGACAGGGCGTAGCAATCAGCCCCAGCATTTT. This translates into CASRATGRSNQPQHF.

The J gene is TRBJ1-2, the V gene TRBV30, with a tentative D call TRBD1 (5 bases). The length of the CDR3 is 13 residues. The V and J ends lost 4 bases and 8 bases respectively, with 17 bases between them. CDR1 is GTSNPN, CDR2 SVGIG, per germline (reference sequence). Here the CDR3 DNA reads TGTGCCTGGACCCCCCAGGGTATAGCCGGCTACACCTTC. Translation gives CAWTPQGIAGYTF.

V and J are TRBV7-9 and TRBJ2-2; D might be TRBD2 (5 bases). This CDR3 is 17 amino acids long. Germline values: CDR1 SEHNR, CDR2 FQNEAQ (reference sequence). Trimming left V 2 bases short and J 0 bases short, with 13 bases between. Here the CDR3 DNA reads TGTGCCAGCAGCTTACCTTCGGGGTTTACGAACACCGGGGAGCTGTTTTTT. Translated, it gives CASSLPSGFTNTGELFF.

Only a few counts were recorded for this clone. The chain has TRBV6-5 and TRBJ1-2, with D perhaps matching TRBD1 (5 bases). In germline, CDR1 is MNHEY, CDR2 SVGAGI. The CDR3 totals 13 residues. V was cut by 2 bases and J by 7 bases, with 11 bases left in between. As DNA, the CDR3 is TGTGCCAGCAGTTACGGGGGTCGAGGTGGCTACACCTTC. Translation: CASSYGGRGGYTF.

The V and J genes are TRBV10-2 and TRBJ2-1; D is unclear. Germline-derived CDR1 and CDR2 are WSHSY and SAAADI. The CDR3 is 14 residues long. The V end was cut by 4 bases, the J end by 8 bases, with 15 bases between. The CDR3 here is CASSGSRAGYEQFF. Written as DNA, the CDR3 is TGCGCCAGCAGTGGTTCTCGTGCAGGCTATGAGCAGTTCTTC.

The chain carries TRBV2 and TRBJ1-5; D not resolved. The V and J ends lost 4 bases and 1 base respectively, with 8 bases between them. CDR1 and CDR2 (germline): SNHLY, FYNNEI. The CDR3 is 14 amino acids. The CDR3 protein is CASSAQQSNQPQHF. The CDR3, as DNA: TGTGCCAGCAGTGCACAACAGAGCAATCAGCCCCAGCATTTT.

This chain joins TRBV5-1 and TRBJ1-2; 9 nucleotides match TRBD1. This CDR3 has 14 residues. Germline V lookup: CDR1 SGHRS, CDR2 YFSETQ. The junction had 5 bases not matched to a gene; V was cut back by 4 bases and J by 4 bases. This chain's CDR3 is CASSRTGEGYGYTF. The DNA for the CDR3 is TGCGCCAGCAGCAGGACAGGGGAGGGCTATGGCTACACCTTC.

The CDR3 bases are TGTGCCATCAGTGAGTCGAGGAACACTGAAGCTTTCTTT. It codes for CAISESRNTEAFF. V gene TRBV10-3 combines with J gene TRBJ1-1; D is unclear. Trimming removed 0 bases from V and 1 base from J, with 3 bases in between. The germline gives CDR1 ENHRY, CDR2 SYGVKD. The CDR3 is 13 residues long.

This chain joins TRBV19 and TRBJ1-2; D gene uncertain. Looked up from germline, CDR1 is LNHDA and CDR2 is SQIVND (reference sequence). The V gene lost 7 bases and the J gene lost 2 bases, with 14 bases spanning the gap. The CDR3 has 14 residues. CDR3 region: CASNPDRRNYGYTF. CDR3 nucleotides: TGTGCCAGTAATCCAGATCGCAGAAACTATGGCTACACCTTC.

V gene TRBV11-2 combines with J gene TRBJ2-1; TRBD1 matches 11 bases. The V gene end was trimmed by 2 bases and the J gene end by 6 bases; junction bases not matched to a gene: 3. This CDR3 contains 15 residues. Looked up from germline, CDR1 is SGHAT and CDR2 is FQNNGV. CDR3 nucleotides: TGTGCCAGCAGCTTACGGGACAGGGGGAGCAATGAGCAGTTCTTC. This translates into CASSLRDRGSNEQFF.

The CDR3 sequence: CASSDKPAGSSYNEQFF. CDR3 coding DNA: TGCGCCAGCAGTGACAAGCCGGCGGGCTCCTCCTACAATGAGCAGTTCTTC. The chain carries TRBV10-1 and TRBJ2-1; a possible D gene is TRBD2 (5 bases). Germline-derived CDR1 and CDR2 are WNHNN and SYGVQD (reference sequence). Trimming took 3 bases from V and 0 from J, leaving 15 bases between them. The CDR3 loop spans 17 amino acids.

The gene calls are TRBV27 and TRBJ1-1; no clear D. V lost 6 bases and J lost 0, with 8 bases in between. CDR3 length: 13 residues. Germline V lookup: CDR1 MNHEY, CDR2 SMNVEV (reference sequence). The DNA for the CDR3 is TGTGCCAGCAGAGGGAATCTGAACACTGAAGCTTTCTTT. This gives the protein CASRGNLNTEAFF.

The rearrangement links TRBV5-5 to TRBJ1-4, with D unresolved. Trimming removed 1 base at V and 0 bases at J, with 7 bases between. The CDR3 length is 15 residues. Germline V gives CDR1 SGHKS, CDR2 YYEKEE (reference sequence). The CDR3 DNA follows: TGTGCCAGCAGCTTGATGCGGGCAACTAATGAAAAACTGTTTTTT. It is translated as CASSLMRATNEKLFF.

The chain carries TRBV2 and TRBJ1-5; the match to TRBD1 covers 12 bases. V shed 8 bases, J shed 4 bases, and the junction held 9 bases outside the gene matches. CDR1 SNHLY and CDR2 FYNNEI come from the germline V gene. The CDR3 covers 16 residues. CDR3 loop: CASGTGGGHFNQPQHF. The CDR3 nucleotides read TGTGCCAGCGGGACAGGGGGCGGCCATTTTAATCAGCCCCAGCATTTT.

This chain joins TRBV5-1 and TRBJ1-2, with unresolved D. The CDR3 sequence is 15 residues long. V lost 0 bases and J lost 5, with 14 bases in between. CDR1 and CDR2 (germline): SGHRS, YFSETQ. CDR3 amino acids: CASSLDVPAQYGYTF. CDR3 coding DNA: TGCGCCAGCAGCTTGGACGTCCCAGCACAGTATGGCTACACCTTC.

This chain links TRBV5-4 with TRBJ1-5; D is possibly TRBD1 (5 bases). The CDR3 is 18 amino acids. CDR1 is SGHNT, CDR2 YYREEE, per germline (reference sequence). V gave up 4 bases and J gave up 0 bases, with 20 bases separating them. The CDR3 spells CASSRGTGVSYSNQPQHF. CDR3 coding DNA: TGTGCCAGCAGCCGCGGAACAGGCGTATCTTATAGCAATCAGCCCCAGCATTTT.

The rearrangement uses TRBV29-1 and TRBJ1-2; no clear D gene. This CDR3 comprises 12 residues. Per germline, CDR1 SQVTM and CDR2 ANQGSEA. V was clipped by 7 bases and J by 4 bases, with 13 bases between them. CDR3 in DNA: TGCAGCGCCGAGGGAAACAGCTATGGCTACACCTTC. This sequence encodes CSAEGNSYGYTF.

In DNA form, the CDR3 reads TGTGCCAGCAGTGAAGGACAGGCCCTGATCTACGAGCAGTACTTC. Translated, it gives CASSEGQALIYEQYF. The gene calls are TRBV6-1 and TRBJ2-7, with a weak D call TRBD1 (6 bases). CDR3 length equals 15 residues. Germline CDR1 MNHNS, CDR2 SASEGT. V was clipped by 1 base and J by 3 bases, with 13 bases between them.

The chain uses TRBV5-6 and TRBJ2-1; D is undetermined. Between the trimmed V and J ends, which lost 1 base and 6 bases, there was a span of 14 bases. The CDR3 length is 15 residues. Germline CDR1 reads SGHDT; CDR2 reads YYEEEE. CDR3 coding DNA: TGTGCCAGCAGCTTGTGGGGTATGACCCTCAATGAGCAGTTCTTC. Amino acid sequence: CASSLWGMTLNEQFF.

Only one count was recorded for this clone. The chain employs TRBV27 and TRBJ2-2; D uncertain. Germline CDR1 MNHEY, CDR2 SMNVEV (reference sequence). The CDR3 length is 13 residues. V lost 2 bases and J 6 bases, leaving 7 bases between the germline ends. CDR3 DNA sequence: TGTGCCAGCAGTTTAAAGCTCGCCGGGGAGCTGTTTTTT. Protein sequence: CASSLKLAGELFF.

Only one count was recorded for this clone. The V call is TRBV5-1, the J call TRBJ2-6; no reliable D call. Germline V gene lookup returns CDR1 SGHRS and CDR2 YFSETQ. V was shortened by 5 bases and J by 0 bases, with 9 bases between the two germline ends. The CDR3 runs to 15 residues. CDR3 in DNA: TGCGCCAGCAGACTTTTTGTCTCTGGGGCCAACGTCCTGACTTTC. Translation gives CASRLFVSGANVLTF.

V gene TRBV19 combines with J gene TRBJ1-1; tentatively, D is TRBD1 (5 bases). The germline V gene has CDR1 LNHDA and CDR2 SQIVND (reference sequence). This CDR3 is built from 14 residues. With 3 bases removed from V and 5 bases from J, the gap between germline ends came to 13 bases. The CDR3 region is CASSMVRAGTEAFF. Here the CDR3 DNA reads TGTGCCAGTAGTATGGTCAGGGCGGGTACTGAAGCTTTCTTT.

This chain uses TRBV5-1 with TRBJ2-2; 12 positions match TRBD2. The CDR3 consists of 15 residues. The V gene end was trimmed by 2 bases and the J gene end by 8 bases; junction bases not matched to a gene: 4. Looked up from germline, CDR1 is SGHRS and CDR2 is YFSETQ. The CDR3 loop is CASSLTGTSGGELFF. In DNA form, the CDR3 reads TGCGCCAGCAGCTTAACCGGGACTAGCGGGGGGGAGCTGTTTTTT.

The chain joins TRBV27 to TRBJ2-3; TRBD2 matches 7 bases. The CDR3 has 15 amino acids. V shed 4 bases, J shed 0 bases, and the junction held 4 bases outside the gene matches. Germline assignment: CDR1 MNHEY and CDR2 SMNVEV (reference sequence). The CDR3 sequence is CASSSWGGSTDTQYF. CDR3 bases: TGTGCCAGCAGTTCATGGGGGGGGAGCACAGATACGCAGTATTTT.

The chain employs TRBV29-1 and TRBJ2-4; D is possibly TRBD1 (5 bases). CDR1 SQVTM and CDR2 ANQGSEA come from the germline V gene. The CDR3 is 13 residues long. CDR3 sequence (DNA): TGCAGTGGACGGACAATAGCCAAAAACATTCAGTACTTC. Translated, it gives CSGRTIAKNIQYF.

This clone occurred a few times. This chain uses TRBV11-2 with TRBJ2-7; no definite D call. Germline-derived CDR1 and CDR2 are SGHAT and FQNNGV. CDR3 length equals 14 residues. Trimming took 1 base from V and 2 from J, leaving 9 bases between them. Here the CDR3 DNA reads TGTGCCAGCAGCTTAGTTTCCGTGGCCTACGAGCAGTACGTC. Its translation: CASSLVSVAYEQYV.

This CDR3 is CASSLSRGDGYTF. The CDR3 DNA sequence: TGTGCCAGCAGCTTGTCCAGGGGCGATGGCTACACCTTC. The chain joins TRBV5-8 to TRBJ1-2, with D perhaps matching TRBD1 (6 bases). The CDR3 length is 13 residues. Germline V gives CDR1 SGHTS, CDR2 YDEGEE. V was shortened by 1 base and J by 6 bases, with 10 bases between the two germline ends.

The chain carries TRBV15 and TRBJ2-7; D unclear. The CDR3 is made up of 15 amino acids. The V gene's germline CDR1 is LNHNV and CDR2 YYDKDF (reference sequence). V was shortened by 0 bases and J by 2 bases, with 11 bases between the two germline ends. The CDR3, as DNA: TGTGCCACCAGCAGAGACCCCATGGGCCCCTACGAGCAGTACGTC. It codes for CATSRDPMGPYEQYV.

This sequence joins TRBV6-5 and TRBJ2-5; no clear D. Germline values: CDR1 MNHEY, CDR2 SVGAGI. Deletions cut 0 bases from V and 2 bases from J, with 7 bases between. CDR3 length equals 14 residues. In DNA form, the CDR3 reads TGTGCCAGCAGTTACTCGCACTTTCAAGAGACCCAGTACTTC. Its protein product is CASSYSHFQETQYF.